This paragraph covers one TCR beta chain sequence. There is no known antigen for this receptor. No base-level quality is on record; no much larger clone is a single base apart. Donors were healthy HIV-negative adults with no recently reported acute infections or vaccinations. Every donor was a Caucasian adult living in Nashville, Tennessee, USA. CD4+ T cells were enriched by magnetic negative selection, after which naive cells were positively selected on CD45RA and the negative fraction was taken as the memory subset. After blood collection by leukapheresis, PBMCs were isolated using Ficoll-Histopaque density gradient centrifugation and then cryopreserved in the vapor phase of liquid nitrogen. Analytical flow cytometry was used to check the purity and quantity of every magnetically sorted T cell population. Genomic DNA was isolated from each sorted fraction and quantified by UV absorbance on a Nanodrop 2000c.

Using the deep immunoSEQ assay, TCR CDR3 regions were amplified from genomic DNA by multiplex PCR. Genomic DNA extracted from each cell subset was distributed evenly over all wells of several immunoSEQ 96-well plates, and each plate served as one replicate. For sorted subsets, each replicate PCR was loaded with approximately 190 ng genomic DNA, equivalent to some 31,000 T cell genomes. Purified libraries were quantified with a Qubit 3.0 fluorometer, sized on a Bioanalyzer 2100, and re-quantified with the KAPA Library Quantification kit. Every immunoSEQ 96-well plate was sequenced on a separate single-read 150-cycle Illumina NextSeq 550 flow cell. The source study handled its data this way. The immunoSEQ output contained only junctional sequences without quality scores, so filtering could not match that applied to full-length reads. Sequences were annotated with PyIR, a Python wrapper for IgBLAST v1.9, using IMGT germline references to assign V/J genes and CDR3. Reads were removed for weak V/J assignments (E-value above 1e-6), missing CDR3, stop codons, out-of-frame junctions, or ambiguous translated residues. V3J clonotypes were defined as sequences sharing an identical inferred V gene, J gene, and CDR3 amino acid sequence. To compute the percentage overlap between repertoires, the number of shared unique clonotypes was divided by the size of the smaller repertoire. Three approaches were used to assess repertoire richness: RTK rarefaction, the Chao1 estimator, and Recon v2.1 estimates of unobserved clonotypes. Generation probabilities were computed with OLGA for all TCRbeta clonotypes obtained by the gDNA method from several donors. Drawn from immuneACCESS, this table holds only the in-frame rearrangements with V and J called that TCRdb kept. Clones are partly lost; checked studies trace under half to an unresolved V gene and leave the rest unexplained. Clone size and the V and J calls come from that table; the DNA yielded D and trimming. The sample contains approximately 2.3 million clones, about 92% of them found a single time. 0.39% of the sample goes to the ten largest clones.

V is pruned by 4 bases and J by 6 bases, leaving 6 bases of the junction without a gene match. The germline V gene (reference sequence) yields SEHNR for CDR1 and FQNEAQ for CDR2. The CDR3 contains 14 residues, cysteine and phenylalanine counted. The DNA shown is the 42-base CDR3, in frame from base 1. The data stem from a study of shared clonotypes between healthy human individuals (dated by TCRdb to 2018 to 2021). Regarding the research as a whole: Three men and two women, aged 18 to 49 years, made up the cohort. For each donor, CD4 naive and CD4 memory were each run on three plates, CD8 naive on two plates, and CD8 memory on one plate. To estimate repertoire size and how much clonotypes are shared between individuals, the study performed deep sequencing of blood TCR repertoires from roughly five healthy adults. Different laboratories and diverse techniques were used to prepare libraries and sequence TCR repertoires, to increase sequencing depth and limit assay-specific biases. Each donor's leukapheresis produced roughly between about 0.9 and 9.5 billion PBMCs. What the study reported, not specific to this receptor: Sampling was limited to blood, and TCR repertoires in tissue likely differ from TCR repertoires in blood. Estimated clonotype richness was generally larger for naive than for memory subsets. Compared with non-shared clonotypes, the clonotypes found in all four sorted-subset donors had higher generation probabilities. Rarefaction of sorted-subset datasets indicated incomplete sequencing despite the large sequencing depth. Because the study included a small number of donors, the genetic and exposure-history diversity represented was limited. Based on pairwise subsampling, the degree of clonotype sharing among donors was expected to be affected by sequencing depth. About 4.5% of naive CD4, 3.5% of naive CD8, about 2.4% of memory CD4, and 0.4% of memory CD8 clonotypes were shared across several donors.

This sequence uses TRBV7-9 and TRBJ2-1; 7 nucleotides in the junction match TRBD2. The source is a man between 18 and 29 years old in good health. Some clones in this sample may be carry-over from other donors' samples. Source material: naive CD4+ T cells from PBMCs. The cell subset or site label of this sample denotes: CD45RA+ positively selected. The encoded CDR3 is CASSSGLVGNEQFF. Here is the DNA: TGTGCCAGCAGCTCTGGACTAGTGGGCAATGAGCAGTTCTTC. With the rest looked up from the reference TRBV7-9 and TRBJ2-1 genes rather than sequenced, the full variable domain is DTGVSQNPRHKITKRGQNVTFRCDPISEHNRLYWYRQTLGQGPEFLTYFQNEAQLEKSRLLSDRFSAERPKGSFSTLEIQRTEQGDSAMYLCASSSGLVGNEQFFGPGTRLTVL.